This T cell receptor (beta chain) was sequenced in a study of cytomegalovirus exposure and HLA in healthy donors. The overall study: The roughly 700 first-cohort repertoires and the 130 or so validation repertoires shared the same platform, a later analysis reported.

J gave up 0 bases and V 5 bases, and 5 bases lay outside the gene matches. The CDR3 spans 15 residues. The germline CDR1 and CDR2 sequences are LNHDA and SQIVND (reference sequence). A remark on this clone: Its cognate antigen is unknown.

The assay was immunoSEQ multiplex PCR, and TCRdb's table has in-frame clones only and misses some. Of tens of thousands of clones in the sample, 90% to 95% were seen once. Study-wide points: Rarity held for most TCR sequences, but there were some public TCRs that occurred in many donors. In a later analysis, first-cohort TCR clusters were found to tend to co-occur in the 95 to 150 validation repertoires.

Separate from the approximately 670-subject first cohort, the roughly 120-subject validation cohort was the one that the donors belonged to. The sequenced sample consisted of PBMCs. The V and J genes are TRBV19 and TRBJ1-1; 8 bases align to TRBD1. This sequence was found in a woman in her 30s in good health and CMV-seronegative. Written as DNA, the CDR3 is TGTGCCAGTAGTCCGCGACAGGGGTTGAACACTGAAGCTTTCTTT. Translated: CASSPRQGLNTEAFF.